This T cell receptor (beta chain) was recovered during a study of T cells in narcolepsy. The study's findings and limits: No autoreactive T cell clone sequences appeared in some memory CD4+ repertoires. Same-patient CSF and blood CD4+ T cell clonotypes included HCRT-specific and TRIB2-specific autoreactive ones. Healthy controls reportedly lacked the autoreactive clonotypes serially found in patients' blood.

CDR1 is MGHRA, CDR2 YSYEKL, per germline. This CDR3 comprises 16 residues. The trim removed 0 bases at V and 11 bases at J, leaving 7 bases unmatched. Clones were read by immunoSEQ multiplex PCR, and TCRdb kept only the in-frame ones, dropping some. The repertoire includes fewer than 30,000 clones, around nine tenths of them detected once, and roughly 1.1% sits in the top ten. As to this clone: Its antigen is unidentified.

The genes are TRBV4-1 and TRBJ1-6; 10 bases match TRBD1. The specimen was CD45RA- memory CD4+ T cells from PBMCs. The source of this sequence is a human donor with narcolepsy. DNA of the CDR3: TGCGCCAGCAGCCAAGATGGGGGGACAGGGGCGACACCCCTCCACTTT. Its protein is CASSQDGGTGATPLHF.